One sample yielded the 31 T cell receptor beta chains listed below, sequenced in a study of shared clonotypes between healthy human individuals. TCRdb's table, derived via immunoSEQ multiplex PCR, lists solely in-frame clones and lacks some. This repertoire shows about 1 million clones, about 77% found once; its top ten account for approximately 1.5%. Sequenced sample: memory CD4+ T cells sorted from blood. The subset was: CD45RA-negative fraction. The origin of the receptors is a young man in good health.

V gene TRBV30 combines with J gene TRBJ2-3, with TRBD1 matching over 8 bases. Germline CDR1 is GTSNPN and CDR2 is SVGIG (reference sequence). The CDR3 is 12 residues long. V trimming: 5 bases; J trimming: 7 bases; junction bases outside the gene matches: 5. CDR3 coding DNA: TGTGCCTGGGGACAGGGTTCGTATACGCAGTATTTT. Translating gives CAWGQGSYTQYF.

This sequence joins TRBV5-6 and TRBJ1-4; D perhaps matches TRBD1 (5 bases). Germline lookup yields CDR1 SGHDT and CDR2 YYEEEE. This CDR3 is 15 amino acids long. V was clipped by 0 bases and J by 5 bases, with 11 bases between them. The CDR3 spells CASSLATGGNEKLFF. The CDR3, as DNA: TGTGCCAGCAGCTTGGCTACGGGGGGGAATGAAAAACTGTTTTTT.

The chain recombines TRBV7-9 with TRBJ2-5; 8 bases are a match to TRBD2. Germline V gene sequence: CDR1 SEHNR, CDR2 FQNEAQ (reference sequence). The V gene end was trimmed by 5 bases and the J gene end by 5 bases; junction bases not matched to a gene: 13. CDR3 size: 16 residues. The CDR3 region is CASSQTTPGGRETQYF. The CDR3 DNA follows: TGTGCCAGCAGCCAAACAACCCCGGGGGGGCGGGAGACCCAGTACTTC.

The chain couples TRBV4-3 to TRBJ1-5; D gene ambiguous. Germline lookup yields CDR1 LGHNA and CDR2 YSLEER. V lost 1 base, J lost 4 bases, and 11 bases lay in between. The CDR3 consists of 15 residues. The CDR3 coding sequence is TGCGCCAGCAGCCAAGGCAGAACAGCTAATCAGCCCCAGCATTTT. Protein product: CASSQGRTANQPQHF.

The chain employs TRBV29-1 and TRBJ2-7, with D unclear. Trimming removed 5 bases at V and 1 base at J, with 6 bases between. CDR1 and CDR2 (germline): SQVTM, ANQGSEA. This CDR3 region has 11 residues. The CDR3 loop is CSVQQSYEQYF. The CDR3 coding sequence is TGCAGCGTTCAACAGTCCTACGAGCAGTACTTC.

The chain employs TRBV7-8 and TRBJ1-5; D is perhaps TRBD1 (6 bases). Trimming pared 2 bases from V and 4 bases from J, leaving 15 bases between. The CDR3 is 16 residues long. From germline, CDR1 is SGHVS and CDR2 FQNEAQ. The CDR3 here is CASSLQDRQANQPQHF. The DNA of the CDR3 is TGTGCCAGCAGCTTACAAGATAGACAGGCTAATCAGCCCCAGCATTTT.

The chain joins TRBV4-1 to TRBJ1-6; D gene unclear. Germline CDR1 reads MGHRA; CDR2 reads YSYEKL. This CDR3 comprises 15 residues. V was clipped by 0 bases and J by 7 bases, with 10 bases between them. CDR3 sequence reads: CASSQDPLANSPLHF. CDR3 nucleotides: TGCGCCAGCAGCCAAGACCCCCTGGCAAATTCACCCCTCCACTTT.

This chain uses TRBV18 with TRBJ2-5; D perhaps matches TRBD2 (7 bases). V lost 6 bases and J 5 bases, leaving 19 bases between the germline ends. The germline gives CDR1 KGHSH, CDR2 LQKENI. The length of the CDR3 is 15 residues. The CDR3 coding sequence is TGTGCCAGCTCGCCCGGATGGGGGGGCGGCGAGACCCAGTACTTC. Translating it yields CASSPGWGGGETQYF.

As concerns this clone: This sequence may be a read error, since a much larger clone differs from it by one base. The genes are TRBV7-9 and TRBJ2-7; 7 nucleotides align to TRBD1. The CDR3 spans 13 residues. CDR1 is SEHNR and CDR2 is FQNEAQ in the germline V gene (reference sequence). J gave up 6 bases and V 3 bases, and 5 bases lay outside the gene matches. CDR3 nucleotide sequence: TGTGCCAGCAGCTTTGACAGGGTGGGCGAGCAGTACTTC. Protein: CASSFDRVGEQYF. The whole variable domain, filled in from reference TRBV7-9 and TRBJ2-7, reads DTGVSQNPRHKITKRGQNVTFRCDPISEHNRLYWYRQTLGQGPEFLTYFQNEAQLEKSRLLSDRFSAERPKGSFSTLEIQRTEQGDSAMYLCASSFDRVGEQYFGPGTRLTVT.

The chain links TRBV29-1 to TRBJ2-3; unclear D gene. Germline V gene data show CDR1 as SQVTM and CDR2 as ANQGSEA. The CDR3 spans 13 residues. The germline V and J ends were trimmed by 5 bases and 0 bases, with 9 bases remaining between them. The CDR3 bases are TGCAGCGTTAGGAGATTTAGCACAGATACGCAGTATTTT. Its protein is CSVRRFSTDTQYF.

The gene calls are TRBV6-1 and TRBJ1-2, with 10 bases aligning to TRBD1. V was pared by 8 bases and J by 2 bases, with 8 bases of the junction left unmatched. This CDR3 region has 15 residues. Germline CDR1 is MNHNS and CDR2 is SASEGT. CDR3 amino acids: CASASSGQGNYGYTF. CDR3 nucleotide sequence: TGTGCCAGCGCGAGCTCGGGACAGGGGAACTATGGCTACACCTTC.

The chain carries TRBV29-1 and TRBJ1-1, with 9 nucleotides matching TRBD1. The CDR3 contains 14 residues. Germline lookup yields CDR1 SQVTM and CDR2 ANQGSEA. Trimming at V came to 4 bases and at J to 7 bases, leaving 10 bases not matched to a gene. CDR3 DNA: TGCAGCGTTGGGACGGACAGGGGAATAGGTGAAGCTTTCTTT. This translates into CSVGTDRGIGEAFF.

This clone appeared many times. The CDR3 region is CASSGGPGETQYF. The CDR3 DNA follows: TGTGCCAGCAGTGGGGGGCCTGGGGAGACCCAGTACTTC. The genes are TRBV2 and TRBJ2-5, with a tentative D call TRBD1 (6 bases). The CDR3 is made up of 13 amino acids. V lost 4 bases and J lost 5, with 11 bases in between. The V gene's germline CDR1 is SNHLY and CDR2 FYNNEI.

The rearrangement links TRBV7-2 to TRBJ2-2; D is perhaps TRBD1 or TRBD2 (5 bases each). Germline V gives CDR1 SGHTA, CDR2 FQGNSA. The V and J ends lost 5 bases and 7 bases respectively, with 20 bases between them. The CDR3 covers 16 residues. The CDR3 bases are TGTGCCAGCAGCCCCGGGGACCTTCTCGCCATCGGGGAGCTGTTTTTT. It translates to CASSPGDLLAIGELFF. Drawing the rest from reference TRBV7-2 and TRBJ2-2, the complete variable domain is GAGVSQSPSNKVTEKGKDVELRCDPISGHTALYWYRQSLGQGLEFLIYFQGNSAPDKSGLPSDRFSAERTGGSVSTLTIQRTQQEDSAVYLCASSPGDLLAIGELFFGEGSRLTVL.

The chain combines TRBV7-2 with TRBJ2-5; D tentatively fits TRBD1 or TRBD2 (5 bases each). Germline V lookup: CDR1 SGHTA, CDR2 FQGNSA. V lost 5 bases, J lost 4 bases, and 14 bases lay in between. The CDR3 contains 14 residues. This CDR3 reads CASSMRGALETQYF. The CDR3 coding sequence is TGTGCCAGCAGCATGAGAGGGGCCTTAGAGACCCAGTACTTC.

The V gene is TRBV5-4, the J gene TRBJ1-2; TRBD1 might be the D (6 bases). V shed 1 base and J shed 7 bases, with 14 bases lying between them. The CDR3 has 14 residues. Per the germline V gene, CDR1 is SGHNT and CDR2 is YYREEE (reference sequence). The CDR3 DNA reads TGTGCCAGCAGCTTGTTTCAGGGGATGGGTGGCTACACCTTC. This codes for CASSLFQGMGGYTF.

The chain recombines TRBV19 with TRBJ1-1; the match to TRBD1 covers 10 bases. Unmatched junction bases numbered 4, after V lost 5 bases and J lost 4 bases. Germline CDR1 is LNHDA and CDR2 is SQIVND (reference sequence). The CDR3 contains 14 residues. DNA of the CDR3: TGTGCCAGTAGTTGGACAGGGGGAGGCACTGAAGCTTTCTTT. Residues: CASSWTGGGTEAFF.

The rearrangement links TRBV2 to TRBJ1-4; D is possibly TRBD1 (6 bases). The CDR3 runs to 14 residues. V was cut by 5 bases and J by 3 bases, with 10 bases left in between. CDR1 and CDR2 (germline): SNHLY, FYNNEI. This chain's CDR3 is CASSRTDSNEKLFF. CDR3 coding DNA: TGTGCCAGCAGTCGGACAGACTCTAATGAAAAACTGTTTTTT.

The chain has TRBV19 and TRBJ1-5; 8 bases fit TRBD1. V was clipped by 6 bases and J by 9 bases; unmatched bases: 7. Germline loops: CDR1 LNHDA, CDR2 SQIVND (reference sequence). The CDR3 totals 13 residues. In nucleotides, the CDR3 is TGTGCCAGTAGAAGAGACAGGGGCTTGCCCCAGCATTTT. This sequence encodes CASRRDRGLPQHF.

The chain carries TRBV2 and TRBJ1-5, with a tentative D call TRBD1 (6 bases). Germline values: CDR1 SNHLY, CDR2 FYNNEI. Trimming took off 4 bases at V and 0 bases at J, with 13 bases between the two ends. This CDR3 has 16 amino acids. CDR3 protein: CASSGQGTYSNQPQHF. The DNA for the CDR3 is TGTGCCAGCAGTGGGCAGGGGACGTATAGCAATCAGCCCCAGCATTTT.

The chain uses TRBV4-2 and TRBJ2-1; D possibly corresponds to TRBD2 (5 bases). Germline loops: CDR1 LGHNA, CDR2 YNFKEQ. V lost 0 bases and J 8 bases, leaving 11 bases between the germline ends. The CDR3 contains 14 residues. The CDR3 sequence is CASSQDVAGDEQFF. CDR3 bases: TGTGCCAGCAGCCAAGATGTAGCCGGGGATGAGCAGTTCTTC.

The V and J genes are TRBV2 and TRBJ1-1, with D maybe TRBD1 (5 bases). V shed 3 bases and J shed 1 base, with 12 bases lying between them. CDR1 and CDR2 (germline): SNHLY, FYNNEI. The CDR3 is 15 residues long. CDR3 sequence (DNA): TGTGCCAGCAGTGAGGAGGGGCAGAGGAACACTGAAGCTTTCTTT. It specifies CASSEEGQRNTEAFF.

The V gene is TRBV7-9, the J gene TRBJ2-3, with D perhaps TRBD1 or TRBD2 (5 bases each). The CDR3 totals 15 residues. Germline assignment: CDR1 SEHNR and CDR2 FQNEAQ (reference sequence). V lost 6 bases, J lost 0 bases, and 13 bases lay in between. The CDR3 DNA reads as TGTGCCAGCAGGAAAGAGGGGTCTAGCACAGATACGCAGTATTTT. This encodes CASRKEGSSTDTQYF.

In its sample, this clone was seen a few times. The CDR3 nucleotides read TGTGCCAGCCTGGCAGGGGCCTATAATTCACCCCTCCACTTT. Residues: CASLAGAYNSPLHF. This chain joins TRBV2 and TRBJ1-6; weak D call: TRBD1 (6 bases). The V gene lost 8 bases and the J gene lost 2 bases, with 10 bases spanning the gap. CDR1 and CDR2 from the germline V gene are SNHLY and FYNNEI. The CDR3 contains 14 residues.

This rearrangement joins TRBV2 to TRBJ1-5; 7 bases line up with TRBD1. V shed 5 bases and J 2 bases; nucleotides not matched to a gene: 6. The CDR3 spans 15 residues. From germline, CDR1 is SNHLY and CDR2 FYNNEI. CDR3 DNA: TGTGCCAGCAGTCCCAGGGGGTTGGGCAATCAGCCCCAGCATTTT. Translated: CASSPRGLGNQPQHF.

V usage is TRBV10-3 and J usage is TRBJ2-2, with TRBD2 as a possible D gene (6 bases). Trimming cost V 3 bases and J 0 bases, with 8 bases left between them. The germline gives CDR1 ENHRY, CDR2 SYGVKD. This CDR3 has 15 amino acids. The CDR3 sequence is CAISETGANTGELFF. In nucleotides, the CDR3 is TGTGCCATCAGTGAAACGGGGGCGAACACCGGGGAGCTGTTTTTT.

V and J are TRBV18 and TRBJ2-7, with a possible D match to TRBD1 (6 bases). The CDR3 length is 16 residues. V lost 3 bases, J lost 4 bases, and 19 bases lay in between. CDR1 and CDR2 (germline): KGHSH, LQKENI. CDR3 in amino acids: CASSPRGLAGGYEQYF. CDR3 in DNA: TGTGCCAGCTCACCCAGGGGTCTCGCCGGTGGGTACGAGCAGTACTTC.

This chain uses TRBV5-1 with TRBJ2-3, with TRBD2 matching 11 bases. The CDR3 covers 16 residues. Trimming took 4 bases from V and 5 from J; bases not matched to a gene: 9. Germline V lookup: CDR1 SGHRS, CDR2 YFSETQ. CDR3 DNA: TGCGCCAGCAGCATACCGACTAGCGGGACGGTAGATACGCAGTATTTT. Residues: CASSIPTSGTVDTQYF.

The chain is built from TRBV9 and TRBJ2-7; D might be TRBD2 (5 bases). V lost 0 bases, J lost 0 bases, and 10 bases lay in between. This CDR3 has 15 residues. Germline values: CDR1 SGDLS, CDR2 YYNGEE. The CDR3 nucleotides are TGTGCCAGCAGCGTAGGCGGGTCATACTCCTACGAGCAGTACTTC. Translated: CASSVGGSYSYEQYF.

The chain recombines TRBV7-6 with TRBJ2-5, with D perhaps matching TRBD2 (5 bases). V lost 4 bases and J lost 9, with 15 bases in between. The CDR3 covers 13 residues. Germline V CDR1 and CDR2: SGHVS, FNYEAQ. The CDR3 protein is CASSSDSPGAQYF. Written as DNA, the CDR3 is TGTGCCAGCAGCTCAGATAGCCCCGGGGCCCAGTACTTC. Complete variable domain (other parts from reference TRBV7-6 and TRBJ2-5): GAGVSQSPRYKVTKRGQDVALRCDPISGHVSLYWYRQALGQGPEFLTYFNYEAQQDKSGLPNDRFSAERPEGSISTLTIQRTEQRDSAMYRCASSSDSPGAQYFGPGTRLLVL.

V and J are TRBV6-4 and TRBJ1-5; D is possibly TRBD1 (5 bases). Per germline, CDR1 MRHNA and CDR2 SNTAGT. V was pared by 2 bases and J by 11 bases, with 19 bases between. The CDR3 totals 15 residues. The CDR3 reads CASSDPMTDLDAQHF. In nucleotides, the CDR3 is TGTGCCAGCAGTGACCCTATGACAGATCTGGATGCCCAGCATTTT.